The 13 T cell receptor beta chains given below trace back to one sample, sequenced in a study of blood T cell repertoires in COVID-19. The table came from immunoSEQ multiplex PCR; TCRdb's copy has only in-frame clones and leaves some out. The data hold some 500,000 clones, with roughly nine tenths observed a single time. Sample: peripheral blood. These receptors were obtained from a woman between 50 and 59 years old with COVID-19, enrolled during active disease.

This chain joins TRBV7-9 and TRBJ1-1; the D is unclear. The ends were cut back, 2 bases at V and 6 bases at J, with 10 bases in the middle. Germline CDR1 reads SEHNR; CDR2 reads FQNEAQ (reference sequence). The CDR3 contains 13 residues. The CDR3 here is CASSLSPPAEAFF. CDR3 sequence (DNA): TGTGCCAGCAGCTTATCACCCCCGGCTGAAGCTTTCTTT.

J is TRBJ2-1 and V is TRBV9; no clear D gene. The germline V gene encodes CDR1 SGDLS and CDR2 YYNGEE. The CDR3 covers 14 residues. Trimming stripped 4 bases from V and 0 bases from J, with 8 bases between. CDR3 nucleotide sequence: TGTGCCAGCAGCCGGGTTAGCTCCTACAATGAGCAGTTCTTC. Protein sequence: CASSRVSSYNEQFF.

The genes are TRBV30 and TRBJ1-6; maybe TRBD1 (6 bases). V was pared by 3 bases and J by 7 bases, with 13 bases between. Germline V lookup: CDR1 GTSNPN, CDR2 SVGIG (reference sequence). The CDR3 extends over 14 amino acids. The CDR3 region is CAWRGGGENSPLHF. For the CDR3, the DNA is TGTGCCTGGAGGGGAGGGGGGGAGAATTCACCCCTCCACTTT.

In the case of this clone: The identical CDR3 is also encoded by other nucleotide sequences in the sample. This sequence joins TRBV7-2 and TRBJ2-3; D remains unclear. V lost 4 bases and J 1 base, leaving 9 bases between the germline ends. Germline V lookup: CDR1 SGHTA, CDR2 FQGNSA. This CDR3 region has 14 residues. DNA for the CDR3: TGTGCCAGCAGCTCGTCGGTGGGCACAGATACGCAGTATTTT. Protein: CASSSSVGTDTQYF.

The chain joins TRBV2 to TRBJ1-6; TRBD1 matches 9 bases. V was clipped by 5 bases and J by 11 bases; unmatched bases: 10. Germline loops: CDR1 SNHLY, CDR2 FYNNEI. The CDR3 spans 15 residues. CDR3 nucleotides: TGTGCCAGCAGTCGACGGGACAGGGATCATGCACCCCTCCACTTT. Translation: CASSRRDRDHAPLHF.

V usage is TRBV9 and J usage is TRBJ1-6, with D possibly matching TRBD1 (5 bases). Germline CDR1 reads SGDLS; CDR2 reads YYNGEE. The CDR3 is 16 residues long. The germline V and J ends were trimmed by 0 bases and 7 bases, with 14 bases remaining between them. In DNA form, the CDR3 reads TGTGCCAGCAGCGTAGGGGGGTCGGGGGAAAATTCACCCCTCCACTTT. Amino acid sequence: CASSVGGSGENSPLHF.

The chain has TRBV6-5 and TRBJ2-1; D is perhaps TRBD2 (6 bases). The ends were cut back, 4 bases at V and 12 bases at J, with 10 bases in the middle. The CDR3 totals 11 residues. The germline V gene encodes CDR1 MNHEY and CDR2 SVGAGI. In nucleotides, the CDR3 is TGTGCCAGCAGTTTCGGGAGTTGGCAGTTCTTC. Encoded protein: CASSFGSWQFF.

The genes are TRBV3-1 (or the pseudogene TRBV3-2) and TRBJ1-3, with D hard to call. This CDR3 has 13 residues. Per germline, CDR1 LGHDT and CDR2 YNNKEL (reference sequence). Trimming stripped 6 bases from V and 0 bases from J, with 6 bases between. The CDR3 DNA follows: TGTGCCAGCAGTCGGAGCTCTGGAAACACCATATATTTT. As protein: CASSRSSGNTIYF.

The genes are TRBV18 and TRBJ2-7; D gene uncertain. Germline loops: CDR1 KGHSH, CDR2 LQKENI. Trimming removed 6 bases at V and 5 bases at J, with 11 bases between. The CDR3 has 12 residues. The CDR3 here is CASSPLENEQYF. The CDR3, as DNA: TGTGCCAGCTCCCCCCTGGAGAACGAGCAGTACTTC.

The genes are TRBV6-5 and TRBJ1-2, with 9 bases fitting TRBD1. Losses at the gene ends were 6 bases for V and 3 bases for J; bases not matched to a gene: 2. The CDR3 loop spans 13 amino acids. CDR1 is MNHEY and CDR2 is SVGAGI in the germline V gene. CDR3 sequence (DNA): TGTGCCAGCAGGAGGGACAGGGACTATGGCTACACCTTC. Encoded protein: CASRRDRDYGYTF.

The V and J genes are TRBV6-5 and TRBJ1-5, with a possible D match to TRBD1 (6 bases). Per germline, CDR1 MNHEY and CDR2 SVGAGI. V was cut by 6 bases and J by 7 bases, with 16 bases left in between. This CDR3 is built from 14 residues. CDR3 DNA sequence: TGTGCCAGCAGGTCGGGGGGGCGCGGACAGCCCCAGCATTTT. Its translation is CASRSGGRGQPQHF.

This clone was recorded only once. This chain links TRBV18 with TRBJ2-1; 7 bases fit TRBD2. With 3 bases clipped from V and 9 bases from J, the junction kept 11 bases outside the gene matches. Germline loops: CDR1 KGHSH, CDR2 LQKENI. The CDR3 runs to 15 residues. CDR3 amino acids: CASSPPRTREIEQFF. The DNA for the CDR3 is TGTGCCAGCTCACCCCCACGGACTAGGGAGATTGAGCAGTTCTTC.

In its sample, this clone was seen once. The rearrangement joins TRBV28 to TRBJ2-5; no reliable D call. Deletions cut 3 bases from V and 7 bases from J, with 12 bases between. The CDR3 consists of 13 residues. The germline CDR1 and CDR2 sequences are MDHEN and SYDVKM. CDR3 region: CASSFSPSGTQYF. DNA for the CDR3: TGTGCCAGCAGTTTCTCCCCTAGTGGGACCCAGTACTTC. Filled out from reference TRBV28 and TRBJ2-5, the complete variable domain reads DVKVTQSSRYLVKRTGEKVFLECVQDMDHENMFWYRQDPGLGLRLIYFSYDVKMKEKGDIPEGYSVSREKKERFSLILESASTNQTSMYLCASSFSPSGTQYFGPGTRLLVL.